The 10 T cell receptor beta chains presented below share a single source sample, sequenced in a study of Ad26.COV2.S vaccination and SARS-CoV-2 variants. The table came from immunoSEQ multiplex PCR; TCRdb's copy has only in-frame clones and leaves some out. The sample contains hundreds of thousands of clones, 70% to 90% of which appear only once. Treatment of the sample: approximately 18 received Ad26.COV2.S at low or high dose, single or two shots; about 5 received placebo; per-sample allocation not given. Collection of the samples took place on day 63 after the first injection of vaccine or placebo. Sequenced here: peripheral blood, sampled in a trial of Ad26.COV2.S vaccine versus placebo. The receptors stem from a person between 18 and 59 years old who received the Ad26.COV2.S COVID-19 vaccine or a placebo.

This rearrangement joins TRBV24-1 to TRBJ1-2; D is undetermined. The CDR3 is 12 amino acids. Trimming pared 2 bases from V and 4 bases from J, leaving 4 bases between. Germline assignment: CDR1 KGHDR and CDR2 SFDVKD. CDR3 bases: TGTGCCACCAGTGATTACGGCTATGGCTACACCTTC. It encodes CATSDYGYGYTF.

This clone has more than one count but fewer than ten. The chain is built from TRBV7-2 and TRBJ2-1; 16 nucleotides agree with TRBD2. The CDR3 length is 18 residues. V lost 4 bases and J lost 4; bases outside the gene matches: 7. Germline V gene data show CDR1 as SGHTA and CDR2 as FQGNSA. CDR3 in amino acids: CASSSGTSGRAAYNEQFF. The CDR3 DNA reads TGTGCCAGCAGCTCGGGGACTAGCGGGAGGGCCGCATACAATGAGCAGTTCTTC.

CDR3 DNA: TGTGCCAGCAGCGCCTCGGACAACTTCTACGAGCAGTACTTC. It translates to CASSASDNFYEQYF. This chain joins TRBV9 and TRBJ2-7; D is possibly TRBD1 (5 bases). Trimming took 3 bases from V and 3 from J, leaving 13 bases between them. CDR1 and CDR2 (germline): SGDLS, YYNGEE. The CDR3 totals 14 residues.

On this clone itself: A junction end diverges from the germline sequence, so it may reflect a read error. The chain combines TRBV6-1 with TRBJ1-1; TRBD1 matches at 7 bases. The length of the CDR3 is 12 residues. Germline V CDR1 and CDR2: MNHNS, SASEGT. The CDR3 coding sequence is TGTGCCAGCAGTGAAGTACCGGGACAGCAGGCCTTT. It encodes CASSEVPGQQAF.

This sequence joins TRBV3-1 (or the pseudogene TRBV3-2) and TRBJ1-2; D unresolved. The CDR3 consists of 12 residues. Germline CDR1 reads LGHDT; CDR2 reads YNNKEL (reference sequence). With 1 base removed from V and 5 bases from J, the gap between germline ends came to 5 bases. CDR3 amino acids: CASSQALYGYTF. The CDR3 DNA reads TGTGCCAGCAGCCAAGCGTTGTATGGCTACACCTTC.

The V and J genes are TRBV4-1 and TRBJ2-7, with 12 nucleotides matching TRBD2. This CDR3 is 16 amino acids long. With 4 bases clipped from V and 0 bases from J, the junction kept 4 bases outside the gene matches. Per germline, CDR1 MGHRA and CDR2 YSYEKL. The CDR3: CASSRLAGDPSYEQYF. DNA for the CDR3: TGCGCCAGCAGCCGACTAGCGGGAGACCCCTCCTACGAGCAGTACTTC.

The CDR3 DNA sequence: TGTGCCAGCAGCTTAGGTGGGACAGAGCTTCTATGGGGCTACACCTTC. It translates to CASSLGGTELLWGYTF. The chain is built from TRBV7-9 and TRBJ1-2; 7 nucleotides line up with TRBD1. Germline CDR1 is SEHNR and CDR2 is FQNEAQ (reference sequence). Germline trimming cut 1 base from V and 8 bases from J; bases unmatched to any gene: 13. The CDR3 has 16 residues.

The chain is built from TRBV10-1 and TRBJ2-2; the D is unclear. The ends were cut back, 2 bases at V and 3 bases at J, with 7 bases in the middle. Looked up from germline, CDR1 is WNHNN and CDR2 is SYGVQD (reference sequence). The CDR3 is 14 residues long. The CDR3 DNA reads as TGCGCCAGCAGTGAGACGGGTGACACCGGGGAGCTGTTTTTT. Protein: CASSETGDTGELFF.

The J gene is TRBJ2-7, the V gene TRBV7-2; 7 bases are a match to TRBD2. This CDR3 spans 16 amino acids. From germline, CDR1 is SGHTA and CDR2 FQGNSA. J gave up 2 bases and V 3 bases, and 10 bases lay outside the gene matches. DNA of the CDR3: TGTGCCAGCAGCTTCTTCTTCGGGGGGAATACCTACGAGCAGTACTTC. Translating it yields CASSFFFGGNTYEQYF.

The chain recombines TRBV28 with TRBJ1-1; possible D gene TRBD1, 5 bases. Germline CDR1 and CDR2: MDHEN and SYDVKM. The CDR3 totals 14 residues. Trimming left V 4 bases short and J 4 bases short, with 13 bases between. The CDR3 loop reads CASSSTWGSTEAFF. For the CDR3, the DNA is TGTGCCAGCAGTTCGACGTGGGGGTCCACTGAAGCTTTCTTT.